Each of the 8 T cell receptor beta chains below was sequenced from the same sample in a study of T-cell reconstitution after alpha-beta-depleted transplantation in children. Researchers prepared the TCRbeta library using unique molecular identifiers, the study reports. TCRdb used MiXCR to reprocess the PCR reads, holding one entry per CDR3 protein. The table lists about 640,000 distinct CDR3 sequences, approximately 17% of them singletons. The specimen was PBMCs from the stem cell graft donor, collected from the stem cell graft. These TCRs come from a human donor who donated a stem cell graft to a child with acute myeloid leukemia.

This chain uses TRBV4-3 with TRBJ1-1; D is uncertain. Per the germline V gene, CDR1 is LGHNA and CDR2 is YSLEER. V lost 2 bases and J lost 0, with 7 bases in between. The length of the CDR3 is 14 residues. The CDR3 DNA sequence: TGCGCCAGCAGCCAACACGCGATGAACACTGAAGCTTTCTTT. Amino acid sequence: CASSQHAMNTEAFF.

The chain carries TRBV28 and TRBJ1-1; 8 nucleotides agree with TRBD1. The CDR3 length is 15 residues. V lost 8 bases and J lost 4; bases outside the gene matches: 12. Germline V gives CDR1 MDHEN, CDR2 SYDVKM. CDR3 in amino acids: CASLSTGVGSTEAFF. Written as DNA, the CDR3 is TGTGCCAGCCTTTCGACAGGGGTCGGTAGCACTGAAGCTTTCTTT.

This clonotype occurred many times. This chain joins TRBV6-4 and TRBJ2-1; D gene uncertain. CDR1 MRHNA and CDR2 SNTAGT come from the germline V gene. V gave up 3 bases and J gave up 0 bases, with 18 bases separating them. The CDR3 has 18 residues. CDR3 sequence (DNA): TGTGCCAGCAGTGAATCGTTTTCCGAGGTAGGCTCCTACAATGAGCAGTTCTTC. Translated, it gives CASSESFSEVGSYNEQFF.

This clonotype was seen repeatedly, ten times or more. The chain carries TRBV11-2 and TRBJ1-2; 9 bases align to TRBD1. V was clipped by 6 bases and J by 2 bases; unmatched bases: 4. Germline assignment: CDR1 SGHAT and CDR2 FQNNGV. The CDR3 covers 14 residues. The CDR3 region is CASRPGTGNYGYTF. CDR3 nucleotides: TGTGCCAGCAGGCCCGGGACAGGGAACTATGGCTACACCTTC.

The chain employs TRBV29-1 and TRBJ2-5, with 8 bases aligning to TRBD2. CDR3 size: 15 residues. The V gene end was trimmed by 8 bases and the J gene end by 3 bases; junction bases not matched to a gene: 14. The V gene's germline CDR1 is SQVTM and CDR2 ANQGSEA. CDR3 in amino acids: CSSPRNGGGEETQYF. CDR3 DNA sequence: TGCAGCTCCCCTCGGAACGGGGGGGGCGAAGAGACCCAGTACTTC. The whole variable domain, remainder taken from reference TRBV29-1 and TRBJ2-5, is SAVISQKPSRDICQRGTSLTIQCQVDSQVTMMFWYRQQPGQSLTLIATANQGSEATYESGFVIDKFPISRPNLTFSTLTVSNMSPEDSSIYLCSSPRNGGGEETQYFGPGTRLLVL.

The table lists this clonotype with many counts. CDR3 sequence: CASSRPTSGVVGANVLTF. In DNA form, the CDR3 reads TGTGCCAGCAGCCGCCCTACCAGCGGAGTGGTCGGGGCCAACGTCCTGACTTTC. The chain links TRBV5-6 to TRBJ2-6; weak D call: TRBD2 (5 bases). CDR1 is SGHDT, CDR2 YYEEEE, per germline. CDR3 length equals 18 residues. V shed 4 bases and J shed 4 bases, with 21 bases lying between them.

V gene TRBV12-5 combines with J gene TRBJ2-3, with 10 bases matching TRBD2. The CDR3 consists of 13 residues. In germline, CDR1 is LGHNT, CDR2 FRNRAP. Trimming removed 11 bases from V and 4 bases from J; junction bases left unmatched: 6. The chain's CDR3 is CASSGGRSDTQYF. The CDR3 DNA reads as TGTGCTTCTAGCGGGGGCCGTTCAGATACGCAGTATTTT. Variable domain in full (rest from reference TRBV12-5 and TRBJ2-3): DARVTQTPRHKVTEMGQEVTMRCQPILGHNTVFWYRQTMMQGLELLAYFRNRAPLDDSGMPKDRFSAEMPDATLATLKIQPSEPRDSAVYFCASSGGRSDTQYFGPGTRLTVL.

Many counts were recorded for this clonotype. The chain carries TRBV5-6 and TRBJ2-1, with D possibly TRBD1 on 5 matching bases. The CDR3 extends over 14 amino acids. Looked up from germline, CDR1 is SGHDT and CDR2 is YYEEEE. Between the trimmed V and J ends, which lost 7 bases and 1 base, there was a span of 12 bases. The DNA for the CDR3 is TGTGCCAGCGCAGGGTCCCTATCCTACAATGAGCAGTTCTTC. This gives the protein CASAGSLSYNEQFF.